The entry below describes one T cell receptor beta chain. The entry originates in a study of preoperative IRX-2 immunotherapy in early breast cancer. Method: immunoSEQ multiplex PCR; TCRdb's copy keeps in-frame clones and lacks some. Among around 88,000 clones, 70% to 90% were seen once, and the ten largest hold around 2.1%. Germline lookup yields CDR1 KGHSH and CDR2 LQKENI. The CDR3 runs to 13 residues. Trimming pared 2 bases from V and 6 bases from J, leaving 10 bases between. Treatment defined: preoperative locoregional IRX-2 cytokine immunotherapy. Samples came from a phase Ib trial of preoperative locoregional IRX-2 cytokine immunotherapy.

Here the sequenced sample was tumor tissue, taken after IRX-2 immunotherapy. This TCR was sampled from a human donor with breast cancer. The chain recombines TRBV18 with TRBJ1-1; unclear D gene. Here the CDR3 reads CASSPETVAEAFF. The CDR3 region has the DNA TGTGCCAGCTCACCAGAAACCGTCGCTGAAGCTTTCTTT.